The clone carrying this T cell receptor beta chain was seen a handful of times. The sample belongs to a study of T cells after yellow fever vaccination. In TCRdb, the 5' RACE reads were re-called with MiXCR into one record per CDR3 protein. The sample shows about 630,000 distinct CDR3 sequences, roughly an eighth of them seen only once. The clonotype comes from a man aged 30-40 years who received the YFV17D yellow fever vaccine. The source material was PBMCs, sampled on the day of the yellow fever booster vaccination.

The CDR3 reads CASSLASGTSGRNEQFF. CDR3 DNA: TGTGCCAGCAGTTTAGCCTCCGGGACTAGCGGGAGAAATGAGCAGTTCTTC. The V call is TRBV12-3 or TRBV12-4, the J call TRBJ2-1; 14 nucleotides agree with TRBD2. The CDR3 runs to 17 residues. The V segment lost 0 bases and the J segment 7 bases; nucleotides outside the gene matches: 5.